What follows describes a single T cell receptor (beta chain). What it binds is unknown. The sample originates from a study of T cell therapy after organ transplantation. Across the study: T cell doses, up to 6, came every 2 weeks; follow-up lasted about 7 months.

This CDR3 region has 19 residues. V lost 2 bases, J lost 0 bases, and 22 bases lay in between. Per the germline V gene, CDR1 is SGHVS and CDR2 is FQNEAQ. Profiling relied on immunoSEQ multiplex PCR, and the TCRdb table lists in-frame clones only, not all of them. The table shows more than 2,500 clones, with approximately 81% occurring only once. Time point here: 4-8 weeks after completion of therapy. The TCR sequence derives from a human patient who had received a solid organ transplant and had CMV disease. Some T cells may possibly be graft donor cells. This sequence joins TRBV7-8 and TRBJ1-2, with D tentatively TRBD1 (5 bases). The sequencing here drew on CD8+ T cells from blood, taken after autologous CMV-specific T cell therapy. The CDR3 loop reads CASSLYGAGTEDPNYGYTF. Here the CDR3 DNA reads TGTGCCAGCAGCTTATATGGGGCAGGTACAGAGGACCCTAACTATGGCTACACCTTC.